Reported below is one T cell receptor beta chain. This sample was taken from a study of blood T cell repertoires in COVID-19. Germline-derived CDR1 and CDR2 are SGHRS and YFSETQ. Unmatched junction bases numbered 3, after V lost 0 bases and J lost 3 bases. The CDR3 totals 14 residues. Libraries were prepared by immunoSEQ multiplex PCR; TCRdb keeps only in-frame clonotypes and omits some of them. The sample holds about 40,000 clones, approximately 82% seen once. The sequencing input was peripheral blood. This clonotype originated in a woman aged 70-85 years with acute or convalescent COVID-19. The chain recombines TRBV5-1 with TRBJ2-7, with 7 bases matching TRBD1. The CDR3 sequence: CASSLEAGGYEQYF. The DNA for the CDR3 is TGCGCCAGCAGCTTGGAGGCAGGGGGCTACGAGCAGTACTTC.